This is a list of T cell receptor beta chains from one sample in a study of T cell responses to AZD1222 COVID-19 vaccine. The data were produced by immunoSEQ multiplex PCR, yet TCRdb's version contains in-frame clones alone and is incomplete. The profile shows approximately 120,000 clones, over 90% of them singletons. Sequences were derived from peripheral blood, sampled on day 0 of AZD1222 vaccination. Receptors originate from an adult in good health. Both conserved end residues are part of each CDR3. Fields, in order: CDR3 protein, CDR3 DNA, V gene, J gene, D gene, clone size. The D gene is left open where the match is weak. The size of a clone is reported for some rows only, either as once, few or many, or as a class for expanded clones.

CDR3: CASSFGIMNTEAFF
DNA: TGCGCCAGCAGCTTCGGGATTATGAACACTGAAGCTTTCTTT
V: TRBV5-1
J: TRBJ1-1
D: -
size: -

CDR3: CASSEDLWRSTDTQYF
DNA: TGTGCCAGCAGTGAAGATCTCTGGCGGTCCACAGATACGCAGTATTTT
V: TRBV6-1
J: TRBJ2-3
D: -
size: -

CDR3: CASSFLSWGSSYNEQFF
DNA: TGTGCCAGCAGTTTCTTAAGTTGGGGTAGCTCCTACAATGAGCAGTTCTTC
V: TRBV28
J: TRBJ2-1
D: -
size: -

CDR3: CASSFRDPDTEAFF
DNA: TGCGCCAGCAGCTTCCGGGACCCCGACACTGAAGCTTTCTTT
V: TRBV5-1
J: TRBJ1-1
D: -
size: once

CDR3: CASSPTRDEQFF
DNA: TGTGCCAGCAGCCCTACAAGGGATGAGCAGTTCTTC
V: TRBV7-2
J: TRBJ2-1
D: -
size: -

CDR3: CASSAATGPRGNGYTF
DNA: TGCGCCAGCAGCGCTGCCACGGGACCGAGAGGGAATGGCTACACCTTC
V: TRBV5-1
J: TRBJ1-2
D: -
size: -

CDR3: CASSLPGTGEGYTF
DNA: TGTGCCAGCAGCTTACCCGGGACAGGTGAAGGCTACACCTTC
V: TRBV7-9
J: TRBJ1-2
D: TRBD1
size: -

CDR3: CASSRDPGSGANVLTF
DNA: TGTGCCAGCAGCCGGGACCCCGGTTCTGGGGCCAACGTCCTGACTTTC
V: TRBV3-1/TRBV3-2
J: TRBJ2-6
D: -
size: -

CDR3: CASRYSGANTEAFF
DNA: TGTGCCAGCAGGTATTCAGGGGCGAACACTGAAGCTTTCTTT
V: TRBV7-9
J: TRBJ1-1
D: -
size: -

CDR3: CASSIGRTLAKNIQYF
DNA: TGTGCCAGTAGTATCGGCCGTACATTAGCCAAAAACATTCAGTACTTC
V: TRBV19
J: TRBJ2-4
D: -
size: -

CDR3: CATSPLGTGQNYGYTF
DNA: TGTGCCACCAGCCCCCTAGGGACAGGGCAGAACTATGGCTACACCTTC
V: TRBV15
J: TRBJ1-2
D: TRBD1
size: -

CDR3: CASSYSTGSGNTIYF
DNA: TGTGCCAGCAGTTACTCGACAGGCTCTGGAAACACCATATATTTT
V: TRBV6-5
J: TRBJ1-3
D: -
size: -

CDR3: CASSSSRQRANEKLFF
DNA: TGTGCCAGCAGCTCTTCCCGACAGCGTGCTAATGAAAAACTGTTTTTT
V: TRBV5-5
J: TRBJ1-4
D: -
size: -

CDR3: CASSIGPANTDTQYF
DNA: TGTGCCAGTAGTATTGGCCCCGCCAACACAGATACGCAGTATTTT
V: TRBV19
J: TRBJ2-3
D: -
size: -

CDR3: CASSLSRVGLTGELFF
DNA: TGTGCCAGCAGCTTAAGCCGGGTGGGACTCACCGGGGAGCTGTTTTTT
V: TRBV11-3
J: TRBJ2-2
D: -
size: -

CDR3: CASSRDRENQPQHF
DNA: TGTGCCAGTAGTAGGGACAGGGAAAATCAGCCCCAGCATTTT
V: TRBV19
J: TRBJ1-5
D: TRBD1
size: -

CDR3: CASSQGDRGPQPQHF
DNA: TGTGCCAGCAGCCAGGGGGACAGGGGGCCTCAGCCCCAGCATTTT
V: TRBV3-1/TRBV3-2
J: TRBJ1-5
D: TRBD1
size: -

CDR3: CASSPGRGQPQHF
DNA: TGTGCCAGCAGTCCAGGGAGGGGGCAGCCCCAGCATTTT
V: TRBV12-3/TRBV12-4
J: TRBJ1-5
D: -
size: -

CDR3: CASSFYSSYNEQFF
DNA: TGTGCCAGCAGCTTCTATAGCTCCTACAATGAGCAGTTCTTC
V: TRBV7-8
J: TRBJ2-1
D: -
size: -

CDR3: CASSPQGETQYF
DNA: TGTGCCAGCTCACCACAGGGAGAGACCCAGTACTTC
V: TRBV18
J: TRBJ2-5
D: -
size: -